The clone carrying this T cell receptor (beta chain) has a handful of counts. The antigen remains unidentified. Those patients with uncontrolled infection, other autoimmune disease, pregnancy or lactation were excluded. The diagnostic basis comprised clinical symptoms, serum thyroxine and TRAb, thyroid ultrasound and orbital computed tomography. The sample belongs to a study of T cells in Graves' hyperthyroidism and ophthalmopathy. Study details: At initial diagnosis, before any treatment had begun, peripheral blood was obtained. Study outcomes and limitations: In the blood, most expanded thyroid clonotypes above 0.001 appeared as well.

TCR beta CDR3 region amplification was performed from RNA transcripts. First-round RT-PCR of the TCR CDR3 relied on the HTBI primer set. Each CDR3 protein is one row after TCRdb ran MiXCR on the multiplex PCR reads. Among about 600,000 distinct CDR3 sequences, roughly 15% were seen once, and the ten largest hold 2.5% to 4%. Input material: blood. The TCR comes from a woman aged 40 to 55 with Graves' ophthalmopathy.

This CDR3 is CASSIGQGWGNEQFF. The CDR3 DNA reads as TGTGCCAGTAGTATAGGCCAGGGTTGGGGCAATGAGCAGTTCTTC. V and J are TRBV19 and TRBJ2-1, with D possibly TRBD1 on 5 matching bases. Germline CDR1 LNHDA, CDR2 SQIVND (reference sequence). The CDR3 length is 15 residues. V shed 1 base and J shed 6 bases, with 13 bases lying between them.